This note documents a single TCR beta chain sequence. Its matching antigen is unknown. The data stem from a study of regulatory T cells. Study-wide findings and caveats: In CD3G-deficient patients, conventional CD4+ T cells were enriched for hydrophobic CDR3 residues at positions 6 and 7.

Amplification used 52 TRBV primers and 13 TRBJ primers. Method: immunoSEQ multiplex PCR; TCRdb's copy keeps in-frame clones and lacks some. The data contain 32,000 or so clones, roughly 90% of them singletons. The CDR3 contains 14 residues. Germline V gene lookup returns CDR1 MNHEY and CDR2 SMNVEV (reference sequence). V is TRBV27 and J is TRBJ2-5, with D possibly called TRBD1 or TRBD2 (5 bases each). The J call may be mistaken, given a closer DNA end match to TRBJ2-7. The sequence was obtained from a person between 18 and 30 years old with CD3G deficiency. What was sequenced was conventional CD4+ T cells sorted from blood. CDR3 nucleotides: TGTGCCAGCAGTAACCGGGACGGCTCCTACGAGCAGTACTTC. Translation gives CASSNRDGSYEQYF.